The clone carrying this T cell receptor (beta chain) was recorded a few times. Its antigen is undetermined. V gave up 6 bases and J gave up 0 bases, with 24 bases separating them. Germline V gene lookup returns CDR1 MDHEN and CDR2 SYDVKM. The CDR3 consists of 18 residues. This sample was taken from a study of neurological immune-mediated disorders. Whole-study findings and limits: None of the CDR3 amino acid sequences of expanded clones were shared across subjects, and this suggested private repertoires in all groups. The level of TCR clonal expansion was highest in patients with HTLV-1-associated myelopathy and lowest in multiple sclerosis, where it fell below the level seen in healthy controls.

Specified time point: longitudinal time-point 1 (baseline). Synthesis of cDNA was performed by 5'RACE using 10-nucleotide random UMIs. Every sequencing run drew on 15-18 subjects and yielded over 200 million TCR-beta sequences. TCRdb used MiXCR to reprocess the 5' RACE reads, holding one entry per CDR3 protein. The sample has tens of thousands of distinct CDR3 sequences, about an eighth seen once. This TCR came from a female donor with HTLV-1-associated myelopathy (HAM/TSP). The chain uses TRBV28 and TRBJ2-7; possibly TRBD1 or TRBD2 for D (5 bases each). Specimen: PBMCs. The CDR3 DNA follows: TGTGCCAGCAGATTACCAAGGGCAGGGCACGGAGGCTCCTACGAGCAGTACTTC. It translates to CASRLPRAGHGGSYEQYF.